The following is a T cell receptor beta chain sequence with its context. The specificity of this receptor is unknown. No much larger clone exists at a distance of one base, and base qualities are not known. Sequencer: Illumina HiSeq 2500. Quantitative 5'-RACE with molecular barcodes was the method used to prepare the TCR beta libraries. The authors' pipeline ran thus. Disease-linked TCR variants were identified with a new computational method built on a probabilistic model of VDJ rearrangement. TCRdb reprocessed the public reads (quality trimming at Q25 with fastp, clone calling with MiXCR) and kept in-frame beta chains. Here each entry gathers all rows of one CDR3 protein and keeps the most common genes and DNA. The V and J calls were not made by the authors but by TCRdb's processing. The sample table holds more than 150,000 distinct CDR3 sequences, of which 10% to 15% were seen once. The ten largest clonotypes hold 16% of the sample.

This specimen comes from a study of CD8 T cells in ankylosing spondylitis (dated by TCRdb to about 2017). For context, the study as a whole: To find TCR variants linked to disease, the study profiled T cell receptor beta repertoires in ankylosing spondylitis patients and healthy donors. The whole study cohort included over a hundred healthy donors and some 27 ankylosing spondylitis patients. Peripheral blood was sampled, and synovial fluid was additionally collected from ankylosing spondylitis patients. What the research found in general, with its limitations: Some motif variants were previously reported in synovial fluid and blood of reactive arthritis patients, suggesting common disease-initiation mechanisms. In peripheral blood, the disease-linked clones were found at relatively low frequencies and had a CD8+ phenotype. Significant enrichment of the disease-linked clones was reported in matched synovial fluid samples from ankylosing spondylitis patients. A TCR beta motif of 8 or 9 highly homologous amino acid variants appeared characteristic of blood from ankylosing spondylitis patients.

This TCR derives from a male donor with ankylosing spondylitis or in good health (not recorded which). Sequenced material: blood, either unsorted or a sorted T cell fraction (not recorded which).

The DNA sequence is TGTGCCAGCAGCCGTAGGGCACTAGCGGGACTCGACGAGCAGTACTTC. Its amino acids are CASSRRALAGLDEQYF. The chain is made from TRBV27 and TRBJ2-7, with 10 bases aligning to TRBD2. The CDR1 and CDR2 encoded by the germline V gene (reference sequence) are MNHEY and SMNVEV. The CDR3 sequence holds 16 residues, the cysteine and phenylalanine included. Only CDR3 DNA is held: 48 bases, read in frame from base 1. V has 6 bases trimmed and J has 5 bases trimmed; junction bases matching no gene number 13.